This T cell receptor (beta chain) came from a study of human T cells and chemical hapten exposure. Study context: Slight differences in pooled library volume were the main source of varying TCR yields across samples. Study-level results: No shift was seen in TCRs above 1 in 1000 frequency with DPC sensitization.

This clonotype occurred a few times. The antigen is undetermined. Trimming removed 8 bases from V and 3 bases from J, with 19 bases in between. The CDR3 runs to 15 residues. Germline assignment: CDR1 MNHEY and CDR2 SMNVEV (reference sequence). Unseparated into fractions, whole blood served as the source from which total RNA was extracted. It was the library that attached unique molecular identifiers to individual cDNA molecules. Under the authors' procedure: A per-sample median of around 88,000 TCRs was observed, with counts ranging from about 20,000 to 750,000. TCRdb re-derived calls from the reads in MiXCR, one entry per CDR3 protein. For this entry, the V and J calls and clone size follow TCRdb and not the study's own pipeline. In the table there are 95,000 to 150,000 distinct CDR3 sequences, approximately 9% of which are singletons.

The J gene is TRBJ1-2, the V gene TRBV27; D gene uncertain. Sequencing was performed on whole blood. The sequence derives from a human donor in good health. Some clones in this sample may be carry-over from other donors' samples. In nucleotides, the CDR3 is TGTGCCAGCTACGGCCTTACCCTGCAGGACTATGGCTACACCTTC. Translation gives CASYGLTLQDYGYTF.